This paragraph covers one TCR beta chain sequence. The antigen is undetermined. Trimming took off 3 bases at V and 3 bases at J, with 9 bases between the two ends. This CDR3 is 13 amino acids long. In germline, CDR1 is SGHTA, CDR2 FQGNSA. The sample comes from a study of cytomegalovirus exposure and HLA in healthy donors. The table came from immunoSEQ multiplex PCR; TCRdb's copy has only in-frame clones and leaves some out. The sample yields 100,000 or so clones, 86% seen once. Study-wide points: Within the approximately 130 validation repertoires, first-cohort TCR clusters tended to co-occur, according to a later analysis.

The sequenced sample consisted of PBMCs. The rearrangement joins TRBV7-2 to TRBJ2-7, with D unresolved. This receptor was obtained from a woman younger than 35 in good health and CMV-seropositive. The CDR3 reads CASSLGRYYEQYF. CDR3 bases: TGTGCCAGCAGCTTGGGCCGTTACTACGAGCAGTACTTC. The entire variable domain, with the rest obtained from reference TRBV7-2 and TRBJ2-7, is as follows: GAGVSQSPSNKVTEKGKDVELRCDPISGHTALYWYRQSLGQGLEFLIYFQGNSAPDKSGLPSDRFSAERTGGSVSTLTIQRTQQEDSAVYLCASSLGRYYEQYFGPGTRLTVT.